A selection of T cell receptor beta chains follows, all from one sample in a study of blood T cells in healthy people across ages. A single record per CDR3 protein comes from TCRdb applying MiXCR to the 5' RACE reads. This sample carries hundreds of thousands of distinct CDR3 sequences, less than 35% of them seen once, and the ten largest clones take 15% to 20%. The sequencing sample was made of blood. Every receptor here comes from a woman older than 75 in good health. Both conserved end residues are part of each CDR3. Clone sizes are given selectively: once, few, many, or a class where the clone is expanded.

j_call v_call clone_size cdr3_aa
TRBJ1-3 TRBV11-2 few CASSQDYNGNTIYF
TRBJ2-7 TRBV7-9 . CASSLAICGEQYF
TRBJ1-3 TRBV4-3 . CASSQEGGGKYTIYF
TRBJ1-2 TRBV5-1 many CASSLAGAERDYGYTF
TRBJ2-7 TRBV7-9 many CASSPPGTGGYEQYF
TRBJ2-1 TRBV20-1 many CSARQLSSYNEQFF
TRBJ2-4 TRBV7-2 . CASSRTSVTSYAQYF
TRBJ1-2 TRBV7-2 . CASSLGPTRDGYTF
TRBJ1-2 TRBV30 . CAWSVDHRDPGQANYGYTF
TRBJ2-3 TRBV20-1 few CSASGLHTQYF
TRBJ1-6 TRBV7-2 many CASSSPEGGNSPLHF
TRBJ2-1 TRBV5-1 . CASSLVRGGPFNEQFF
TRBJ1-2 TRBV2 few CASSEAHRGNYGYTF
TRBJ1-2 TRBV7-2 few CASSLRRGGSNYGYTF
TRBJ2-3 TRBV20-1 many CSAQLPTSTDTQYF
TRBJ2-6 TRBV7-9 many CASSRRQGEPGANVLTF
TRBJ2-7 TRBV27 many CASQRTGGPYEQYF
TRBJ1-1 TRBV18 few CASSSQVSKVSEAFF
TRBJ2-1 TRBV10-3 many CAISRAGNEQFF
TRBJ1-6 TRBV28 . CASRLGQDNSPLHF
TRBJ2-1 TRBV4-3 . CASSQVDRAGGFNEQFF
TRBJ2-7 TRBV7-2 many CASSHGLAASYEQYF
TRBJ2-1 TRBV12-3/TRBV12-4 many CASSFGRGGTNEQFF
TRBJ2-3 TRBV11-2 . CASSPSGTGTDTQYF
TRBJ1-5 TRBV4-2 few CASSLEQSNQPQHF
TRBJ1-4 TRBV4-2 . CASSSRPTSTNEKLFF
TRBJ2-5 TRBV9 many CASSVKGRSGGGQETQYF
TRBJ2-7 TRBV20-1 many CSAKSSHEQYF
TRBJ2-5 TRBV3-1 many CASSQGSRGAQYF
TRBJ2-1 TRBV20-1 many CSASPAAGGPRNEQFF
. TRBV7-2 . CASSFSGIPYEQYF
TRBJ1-5 TRBV7-2 . CASTLGGARQPQHF
TRBJ2-3 TRBV18 many CATTGIMKESTQYF
TRBJ1-1 TRBV10-3 many CAIRSRQGSSDTEAFF
TRBJ1-2 TRBV28 . CASSPLGTYNGYTF
. TRBV5-6 . CASSSMMGQGATSWGETQYF
TRBJ2-3 TRBV30 few CAWNPHPSTDTQYF
TRBJ2-3 TRBV5-1 . CASGLDSGGYVSGTDTQYF
TRBJ2-2 TRBV6-5 few CASSSGRRNTGELFF
TRBJ2-1 TRBV10-1 few CASSDRGGGEQFF
TRBJ2-5 TRBV6-5 many CASSSLGTGRETQYF
TRBJ1-2 TRBV7-9 many CATLDGGLGGYTF
TRBJ1-3 TRBV7-2 few CASGGDVRNTIYF
TRBJ2-1 TRBV7-2 . CASSTGGGRGRNEQFF
TRBJ1-1 TRBV12-3/TRBV12-4 . CASSLLASGETEAFF
TRBJ1-1 TRBV2 . CASRMFLGDTEAFF
TRBJ1-2 TRBV20-1 . CSAGVRYGYTF
TRBJ2-3 TRBV7-6 few CASSLGANGADTQYF
TRBJ1-1 TRBV20-1 . CSAAGGYTEAFF